The 4 T cell receptor beta chains below come from one sample, sequenced in a study of vaccination and CD4 T cells after COVID-19 (dated 2022 in TCRdb). The treatment or condition label, read with the paper, signifies: approximately 9-day PBMC culture with coronavirus spike peptide pools or control peptides (ViraFEST assay). What these receptors recognize is not known. The library relied on PCR. The sequencing machine was an Illumina iSeq 100. DNA from cultured CD4+ T cells underwent TCR sequencing with the Oncomine TCR Beta short-read assay at the Johns Hopkins FTIC core. TCRdb reworked the public reads: Q25 trimming with fastp, MiXCR clone assembly, productive beta chains retained. Every CDR3 protein is listed once, alongside the most common genes and DNA of its rows. Here the sample has fewer than 15,000 distinct CDR3 sequences; 74% occur a single time. The ten most abundant clones make up about 17% of the sample.

The sample consisted of CD4+ T cells from blood, cultured in vitro. The receptors come from a human donor who had recovered from COVID-19.

This sequence joins TRBV29-1 and TRBJ1-5, with D unclear. V was cut by 6 bases and J by 2 bases, with 17 bases left in between. CDR3 length: 15 amino acids. In germline, CDR1 is SQVTM, CDR2 ANQGSEA. As DNA, the CDR3 is TGCAGCGTCAGCGACGGTCTATTGGGCAATCAGCCCCAGCATTTT. Its translation: CSVSDGLLGNQPQHF.

The chain combines TRBV19 with TRBJ1-1; tentatively, D is TRBD1 (5 bases). Trimming took 6 bases from V and 5 from J, leaving 13 bases between them. Germline V gene lookup returns CDR1 LNHDA and CDR2 SQIVND (reference sequence). This CDR3 comprises 13 residues. The CDR3 DNA reads TGTGCCAGTAGCACCATCGCAGGGACTGAAGCTTTCTTT. Amino acids: CASSTIAGTEAFF.

The CDR3, as DNA: TGCGCCAGCAGCAAATCTGGGGTGCGATCCCATGAAGCTTTCTTT. It encodes CASSKSGVRSHEAFF. The chain links TRBV5-1 to TRBJ1-1; no reliable D call. The CDR3 spans 15 residues. Trimming took off 4 bases at V and 7 bases at J, with 20 bases between the two ends. Per germline, CDR1 SGHRS and CDR2 YFSETQ.

This chain links TRBV28 with TRBJ1-2; no clear D gene. V lost 5 bases and J lost 7, with 20 bases in between. This CDR3 is built from 15 residues. Germline V gene lookup returns CDR1 MDHEN and CDR2 SYDVKM. CDR3 sequence (DNA): TGTGCCAGCAGTCCTGGACCCCCCACACGGCTTGGCTACACCTTC. Its protein product is CASSPGPPTRLGYTF.